A selection of T cell receptor beta chains follows, all from one sample in a study of blood T cell repertoires in COVID-19. Repertoires were generated with immunoSEQ multiplex PCR, while TCRdb's copy carries only in-frame clones and drops some. The profile shows about 69,000 clones, about nine tenths of them singletons. The sequenced sample consisted of peripheral blood. Receptors were obtained from a man aged 25-40 years with acute or convalescent COVID-19. CDR3s include the opening cysteine and the closing phenylalanine or tryptophan. A D gene is named only where the DNA matches it firmly. A clone size is listed for some rows: how often the clone was seen (once, few, many), or a class if it is expanded.

CAITDLTGTGYTF | TGTGCCATCACCGACCTGACAGGGACAGGCTACACCTTC | once | 13 | TRBD1 | TRBJ1-2 | TRBV10-3
CASSITGRNTEAFF | TGTGCCAGCAGTATCACAGGAAGGAACACTGAAGCTTTCTTT | . | 14 | . | TRBJ1-1 | TRBV27
CASSQERESNQPQHF | TGCGCCAGCAGCCAAGAAAGAGAAAGCAATCAGCCCCAGCATTTT | . | 15 | . | TRBJ1-5 | TRBV4-3
CASRTTGGSEKLFF | TGTGCCAGCAGAACGACAGGGGGAAGTGAAAAACTGTTTTTT | . | 14 | TRBD1 | TRBJ1-4 | TRBV2
CASSTGERIQPQHF | TGTGCCAGCAGCACAGGGGAGAGGATTCAGCCCCAGCATTTT | . | 14 | TRBD1 | TRBJ1-5 | TRBV28
CASSLERVSFF | TGTGCCAGCAGCTTAGAGCGGGTATCGTTCTTC | once | 11 | . | TRBJ2-1 | TRBV7-2
CASRLSAAGELFF | TGTGCCAGCAGACTCTCTGCGGCCGGGGAGCTGTTTTTT | . | 13 | . | TRBJ2-2 | TRBV7-8
CASRQGFQETQYF | TGCGCCAGCAGGCAGGGCTTCCAAGAGACCCAGTACTTC | . | 13 | . | TRBJ2-5 | TRBV5-1
CASSQDIWERDNEQFF | TGTGCCAGCAGCCAAGATATATGGGAGAGAGACAATGAGCAGTTCTTC | once | 16 | . | TRBJ2-1 | TRBV3-1/TRBV3-2
CASSISGQGFYSNQPQHF | TGTGCCAGTAGTATCTCGGGACAGGGATTTTATAGCAATCAGCCCCAGCATTTT | once | 18 | TRBD1 | TRBJ1-5 | TRBV19
CASSLPPGSYTF | TGCGCCAGCAGCTTGCCCCCCGGGTCGTACACCTTC | . | 12 | . | TRBJ1-2 | TRBV5-1
CASSQDAIAFF | TGTGCCAGCAGCCAAGACGCTATAGCGTTCTTC | . | 11 | . | TRBJ1-2 | TRBV3-1/TRBV3-2
CASSFGQGDTEAFF | TGTGCCAGCAGCTTCGGTCAGGGGGACACTGAAGCTTTCTTT | . | 14 | TRBD1 | TRBJ1-1 | TRBV11-3
CASSPRTANTEAFF | TGTGCCAGCTCACCACGGACAGCGAACACTGAAGCTTTCTTT | few | 14 | . | TRBJ1-1 | TRBV18
CASRGAGGAVLRGYTF | TGTGCCAGCCGGGGGGCAGGGGGCGCGGTACTTCGTGGCTACACCTTC | . | 16 | TRBD1 | TRBJ1-2 | TRBV2
CAISGGGNTDTQYF | TGTGCCATCAGTGGCGGGGGGAACACAGATACGCAGTATTTT | . | 14 | TRBD2 | TRBJ2-3 | TRBV10-3
CASSPREANTEAFF | TGTGCCAGCAGCCCCAGGGAGGCCAACACTGAAGCTTTCTTT | . | 14 | . | TRBJ1-1 | TRBV7-2
CASTLTPGQPNYGYTF | TGTGCCAGCACCTTAACCCCGGGACAGCCTAACTATGGCTACACCTTC | . | 16 | TRBD1 | TRBJ1-2 | TRBV7-9
CASSSGQGGGYTF | TGTGCCAGCAGTTCGGGACAGGGGGGTGGCTACACCTTC | few | 13 | TRBD1 | TRBJ1-2 | TRBV27
CASSVTQAGGSYNEQFF | TGTGCCAGCAGCGTAACTCAGGCGGGGGGGTCCTACAATGAGCAGTTCTTC | . | 17 | TRBD2 | TRBJ2-1 | TRBV2
CASSQTSETNEQFF | TGTGCCAGCAGTCAGACTAGCGAAACGAATGAGCAGTTCTTC | . | 14 | TRBD2 | TRBJ2-1 | TRBV6-6
CASRPTRAGPQHF | TGTGCCAGCAGGCCTACACGGGCGGGGCCCCAGCATTTT | . | 13 | . | TRBJ1-5 | TRBV6-5
CATAVGGGSGELFF | TGTGCCACCGCGGTAGGGGGCGGCAGCGGGGAGCTGTTTTTT | . | 14 | TRBD1 | TRBJ2-2 | TRBV10-3
CASSSPGFSTDTQYF | TGTGCCAGCAGCTCCCCGGGATTCTCCACAGATACGCAGTATTTT | few | 15 | . | TRBJ2-3 | TRBV11-1
CASSRRTGQSLGDTEAFF | TGTGCCAGCAGCCGTCGGACAGGGCAATCCCTAGGAGACACTGAAGCTTTCTTT | . | 18 | TRBD1 | TRBJ1-1 | TRBV5-5
CASSFDPDRANTGELFF | TGTGCCAGCAGCTTTGATCCCGACAGGGCGAACACCGGGGAGCTGTTTTTT | . | 17 | TRBD1 | TRBJ2-2 | TRBV5-8
CASSLNRGQGYEQYF | TGTGCCAGCAGCCTCAACCGGGGACAGGGCTACGAGCAGTACTTC | . | 15 | TRBD1 | TRBJ2-7 | TRBV3-1/TRBV3-2
CASSDPHSSGNTIYF | TGCGCCAGCAGTGACCCCCACTCCTCTGGAAACACCATATATTTT | . | 15 | . | TRBJ1-3 | TRBV10-2
CASSHSGFGVWAFF | TGTGCCAGCAGCCATTCGGGGTTCGGGGTGTGGGCTTTCTTT | . | 14 | . | TRBJ1-1 | TRBV3-1/TRBV3-2
CASSQERELGELFF | TGTGCCAGCAGCCAAGAGCGGGAGCTAGGGGAGCTGTTTTTT | . | 14 | TRBD2 | TRBJ2-2 | TRBV4-2
CASSPGQGGSYNEQFF | TGTGCCAGTAGTCCCGGACAGGGAGGCTCCTACAATGAGCAGTTCTTC | once | 16 | TRBD1 | TRBJ2-1 | TRBV19
CAWAKQGSSGYTF | TGTGCCTGGGCCAAACAGGGATCGTCCGGCTACACCTTC | once | 13 | . | TRBJ1-2 | TRBV30
CASSQTGSYGYTF | TGTGCCAGCAGCCAAACAGGGAGCTATGGCTACACCTTC | . | 13 | . | TRBJ1-2 | TRBV3-1/TRBV3-2
CASSEGAPGSNQPQHF | TGTGCCAGCAGTGAAGGAGCCCCCGGTAGCAATCAGCCCCAGCATTTT | . | 16 | . | TRBJ1-5 | TRBV6-1
CAISESAGELFF | TGTGCCATCAGTGAGTCCGCCGGGGAGCTGTTTTTT | . | 12 | . | TRBJ2-2 | TRBV10-3
CASSLETGNTEAFF | TGTGCCAGCAGCTTAGAGACAGGGAACACTGAAGCTTTCTTT | . | 14 | . | TRBJ1-1 | TRBV7-9
CASSWGTSGTYNEQFF | TGTGCCAGCAGCTGGGGGACTAGCGGGACTTACAATGAGCAGTTCTTC | . | 16 | TRBD2 | TRBJ2-1 | TRBV11-3
CASSYTGGSSYEQYF | TGTGCCAGCAGTTACACGGGGGGCTCTTCCTACGAGCAGTACTTC | . | 15 | . | TRBJ2-7 | TRBV6-5
CASSSTTDTQYF | TGTGCCAGCAGCTCGACTACAGATACGCAGTATTTT | . | 12 | . | TRBJ2-3 | TRBV7-3
CAISGAGAGGELFF | TGTGCCATCAGTGGGGCAGGGGCTGGCGGGGAGCTGTTTTTT | . | 14 | . | TRBJ2-2 | TRBV10-3